The subject of this entry is one T cell receptor (beta chain). Described time point: persistent/refractory GD, antithyroid drugs over 5 years with positive TRAb. Making the TCR library involved RNA that had been extracted from PBMCs. Arm-PCR of CDR3 regions and iRepertoire HTBI primers were used to build TCR beta libraries. MiXCR, run by TCRdb on the multiplex PCR reads, gives a single entry per CDR3 protein. The data hold roughly 450,000 distinct CDR3 sequences, with more than 20% observed a single time. The data originate from a study of regulatory T cells in long-lasting Graves disease. This CDR3 contains 11 residues. The V and J ends lost 7 bases and 5 bases respectively, with 7 bases between them. Germline CDR1 MNHEY, CDR2 SMNVEV (reference sequence).

J is TRBJ2-3 and V is TRBV27; no clear D. This specimen was peripheral blood mononuclear cells (PBMCs), taken when the disease was refractory, from a patient treated with antithyroid drugs. This TCR was sampled from a female donor with Graves disease. Here the CDR3 reads CASKREDTQYF. CDR3 DNA: TGTGCCAGCAAACGTGAAGATACGCAGTATTTT.